What follows is one TCR beta chain and its context. Antigen: not known. This entry belongs to a study of cytomegalovirus exposure and HLA in healthy donors. General study findings and limits: A later analysis revealed that TCR association rates differed between HLA loci, peaking at DRB1 and bottoming out at HLA-C.

The CDR3 is 14 residues long. Per germline, CDR1 GTSNPN and CDR2 SVGIG (reference sequence). The V and J ends lost 1 base and 8 bases, in that order; junction bases with no gene match: 8. The study ran its PCR with 60 Vbeta and 13 Jbeta primers. Assay: immunoSEQ multiplex PCR; the TCRdb copy retains only in-frame clones and omits some. The data show about 150,000 clones, with roughly 73% seen just once and around 11% held by the top ten. The receptor comes from a man aged 18 to 35 in good health and CMV-seropositive. This chain uses TRBV30 with TRBJ1-1, with 9 bases matching TRBD1. Sequencing was done on a sample of PBMCs. CDR3: CAWSGTGGAGEAFF. CDR3 coding DNA: TGTGCCTGGAGTGGTACAGGGGGCGCAGGAGAAGCTTTCTTT.